Below are 19 T cell receptor beta chains sequenced from a single sample in a study of T-cell reconstitution after alpha-beta-depleted transplantation in children (dated by TCRdb to the mid-2010s). Receptor libraries were prepared by PCR. The sequencer listed for this sample is Illumina HiSeq 2500. TCR libraries were prepared with molecular barcoding, using unique molecular identifiers to normalize TCRbeta repertoire quantification. The public reads were reanalyzed by TCRdb: fastp trimming at Q25, MiXCR alignment, in-frame beta chains only. Entries that share a CDR3 protein sequence are merged under the most common genes and DNA. This sample gives a few hundred thousand distinct CDR3 sequences in total; approximately 20% of them show up just once. The leading ten clones occupy approximately 3% of the sample. Sequencing was performed on PBMCs from the stem cell graft donor, taken from the stem cell graft. Receptor source: a human donor who donated a stem cell graft to a child with acute lymphoblastic leukemia.

The chain joins TRBV6-1 to TRBJ2-3; 8 bases line up with TRBD1. The CDR3 loop spans 14 amino acids. Per germline, CDR1 MNHNS and CDR2 SASEGT. After removal of 7 bases from V and 12 bases from J, the junction contained 15 bases not matched to a gene. CDR3 residues: CASTRTGRREDQYF. CDR3 DNA: TGTGCCAGCACCAGGACAGGGAGAAGGGAGGATCAGTATTTT.

The chain recombines TRBV12-3 or TRBV12-4 with TRBJ1-3; D not certain. The germline V and J ends were trimmed by 8 bases and 0 bases, with 8 bases remaining between them. The CDR3 length is 13 residues. The CDR3 nucleotides read TGTGCCAGCGTGAGGGACTCTGGAAACACCATATATTTT. Amino acids: CASVRDSGNTIYF.

The V call is TRBV13, the J call TRBJ2-1; TRBD1 matches at 9 bases. Germline lookup yields CDR1 PRHDT and CDR2 FYEKMQ (reference sequence). The CDR3 has 14 residues. The V and J ends lost 4 bases and 6 bases, in that order; junction bases with no gene match: 4. The CDR3 DNA reads as TGTGCCAGCAGCTCCCGGGACAGGGTCAATGAGCAGTTCTTC. Amino acid sequence: CASSSRDRVNEQFF.

The chain uses TRBV20-1 and TRBJ1-5, with 7 bases identical to TRBD1. This CDR3 comprises 12 residues. CDR1 is DFQATT, CDR2 SNEGSKA, per germline (reference sequence). V lost 6 bases and J lost 4; bases outside the gene matches: 3. CDR3 DNA sequence: TGCAGTGCCCAGGACAGGAATCAGCCCCAGCATTTT. Protein: CSAQDRNQPQHF.

This sequence joins TRBV6-5 and TRBJ2-7, with 11 nucleotides matching TRBD1. Germline assignment: CDR1 MNHEY and CDR2 SVGAGI. Unmatched junction bases numbered 17, after V lost 1 base and J lost 6 bases. The CDR3 has 19 residues. CDR3 in amino acids: CASSYFRTGGAWVSAEQYF. The CDR3 nucleotides are TGTGCCAGCAGTTACTTCCGGACAGGGGGCGCGTGGGTCTCCGCCGAGCAGTACTTC.

V gene TRBV5-1 combines with J gene TRBJ2-7; D is unclear. V dropped 0 bases and J dropped 3 bases, with 19 bases sitting between them. The germline CDR1 and CDR2 sequences are SGHRS and YFSETQ. The CDR3 consists of 17 residues. Here the CDR3 DNA reads TGCGCCAGCAGCTTGGTTTTCCCCCCGGCGAAGGGCTACGAGCAGTACTTC. Translated: CASSLVFPPAKGYEQYF. Filled out from reference TRBV5-1 and TRBJ2-7, the complete variable domain reads KAGVTQTPRYLIKTRGQQVTLSCSPISGHRSVSWYQQTPGQGLQFLFEYFSETQRNKGNFPGRFSGRQFSNSRSEMNVSTLELGDSALYLCASSLVFPPAKGYEQYFGPGTRLTVT.

The rearrangement uses TRBV14 and TRBJ1-4, with 10 positions matching TRBD1. Unmatched junction bases numbered 2, after V lost 0 bases and J lost 7 bases. CDR3 length equals 15 residues. The germline gives CDR1 SGHDN, CDR2 FVKESK. CDR3 nucleotides: TGTGCCAGCAGCCAAGAGACAGGGGGCTTTGAAAAACTGTTTTTT. This codes for CASSQETGGFEKLFF. The variable domain in full, with the rest retrieved from reference TRBV14 and TRBJ1-4, is EAGVTQFPSHSVIEKGQTVTLRCDPISGHDNLYWYRRVMGKEIKFLLHFVKESKQDESGMPNNRFLAERTGGTYSTLKVQPAELEDSGVYFCASSQETGGFEKLFFGSGTQLSVL.

The chain has TRBV7-8 and TRBJ2-1; D uncertain. The V gene lost 1 base and the J gene lost 11 bases, with 12 bases spanning the gap. The CDR3 sequence is 13 residues long. The germline V gene has CDR1 SGHVS and CDR2 FQNEAQ. In DNA, the CDR3 is TGTGCCAGCAGCTTAGATGGCTACCCCCAGCAGTTCTTC. This codes for CASSLDGYPQQFF. Full variable domain (remainder filled in from reference TRBV7-8 and TRBJ2-1): GAGVSQSPRYKVAKRGQDVALRCDPISGHVSLFWYQQALGQGPEFLTYFQNEAQLDKSGLPSDRFFAERPEGSVSTLKIQRTQQEDSAVYLCASSLDGYPQQFFGPGTRLTVL.

This chain connects TRBV5-1 to TRBJ1-5, with TRBD1 as a possible D gene (5 bases). Germline CDR1 and CDR2: SGHRS and YFSETQ. The CDR3 consists of 15 residues. V lost 0 bases to trimming and J lost 6 bases, with 13 bases between them. The CDR3 sequence: CASSLAGGDGQPQHF. Here the CDR3 DNA reads TGCGCCAGCAGCTTGGCCGGAGGGGATGGTCAGCCCCAGCATTTT.

The sample holds a few counts of this clonotype. The rearrangement joins TRBV27 to TRBJ2-3; D uncertain. The V gene's germline CDR1 is MNHEY and CDR2 SMNVEV (reference sequence). This CDR3 comprises 13 residues. The V gene lost 5 bases and the J gene lost 4 bases, with 10 bases spanning the gap. The CDR3 loop reads CASSPLDADTQYF. The CDR3 nucleotides are TGTGCCAGCAGTCCCCTGGATGCAGATACGCAGTATTTT.

This clonotype was seen more than once but under ten times. J is TRBJ1-2 and V is TRBV27; D unclear. V lost 0 bases and J 7 bases, leaving 9 bases between the germline ends. Germline lookup yields CDR1 MNHEY and CDR2 SMNVEV (reference sequence). The CDR3 runs 13 residues. In nucleotides, the CDR3 is TGTGCCAGCAGTTTATCGGGGAGCACTGGCTACACCTTC. It encodes CASSLSGSTGYTF.

This clonotype was observed a single time. V usage is TRBV28 and J usage is TRBJ2-7, with 8 bases matching TRBD1. The junction had 6 bases not matched to a gene; V was cut back by 6 bases and J by 2 bases. Germline loops: CDR1 MDHEN, CDR2 SYDVKM. The CDR3 loop spans 14 amino acids. CDR3 residues: CASRIWTGTYEQYF. CDR3 sequence (DNA): TGTGCCAGCAGAATCTGGACAGGGACCTACGAGCAGTACTTC.

The CDR3 nucleotides are TGTGCCATCATGGCGGGAGTCTATGGCTACACCTTC. Its translation is CAIMAGVYGYTF. This chain uses TRBV10-3 with TRBJ1-2; D is unresolved. Germline V gene data show CDR1 as ENHRY and CDR2 as SYGVKD. V was trimmed by 7 bases and J by 4 bases, leaving 10 bases between them. This CDR3 contains 12 residues.

The genes are TRBV7-9 and TRBJ1-2, with TRBD1 identical over 7 bases. Germline CDR1 is SEHNR and CDR2 is FQNEAQ (reference sequence). The CDR3 is made up of 15 amino acids. Losses at the gene ends were 5 bases for V and 6 bases for J; bases not matched to a gene: 12. CDR3 loop: CASSPHQGGSDGYTF. The CDR3 DNA reads as TGTGCCAGCAGCCCCCACCAGGGGGGCAGTGATGGCTACACCTTC.

This clonotype occurred a few times. The chain combines TRBV29-1 with TRBJ2-1; the D is unclear. From germline, CDR1 is SQVTM and CDR2 ANQGSEA. The ends were cut back, 3 bases at V and 9 bases at J, with 9 bases in the middle. The CDR3 length is 11 residues. The CDR3 reads CSVEGSSEQFF. For the CDR3, the DNA is TGCAGCGTTGAGGGTTCTAGTGAGCAGTTCTTC.

This clonotype was recorded once. The chain carries TRBV18 and TRBJ1-2; D remains ambiguous. The V end was cut by 0 bases, the J end by 5 bases, with 16 bases between. Germline assignment: CDR1 KGHSH and CDR2 LQKENI. The length of the CDR3 is 16 residues. CDR3 sequence: CASSPPKGAHEYGYTF. Here the CDR3 DNA reads TGTGCCAGCTCACCACCGAAAGGAGCCCATGAGTATGGCTACACCTTC.

The J gene is TRBJ2-7, the V gene TRBV12-3 or TRBV12-4, with TRBD2 matching 10 bases. V trimming: 4 bases; J trimming: 3 bases; junction bases outside the gene matches: 6. The CDR3 spans 15 residues. CDR3 region: CASSYLAGVYYEQYF. Written as DNA, the CDR3 is TGTGCCAGCAGTTATCTAGCGGGAGTTTACTACGAGCAGTACTTC.

The rearrangement links TRBV11-1 to TRBJ2-5, with D perhaps matching TRBD2 (7 bases). Germline values: CDR1 SGHAT, CDR2 FQDESV (reference sequence). V lost 4 bases, J lost 4 bases, and 25 bases lay in between. The CDR3 is 18 residues long. The chain's CDR3 is CASSSSVRGALFSETQYF. CDR3 coding DNA: TGTGCCAGCAGCTCGTCCGTCCGGGGGGCGCTCTTTTCAGAGACCCAGTACTTC.

This clonotype appeared a few times. V is TRBV4-2 and J is TRBJ1-5; D is unclear. The germline CDR1 and CDR2 sequences are LGHNA and YNFKEQ. V lost 1 base and J 3 bases, leaving 13 bases between the germline ends. The CDR3 has 16 residues. CDR3 sequence: CASSQGGGRDNQPQHF. In nucleotides, the CDR3 is TGTGCCAGCAGCCAAGGCGGCGGCCGCGACAATCAGCCCCAGCATTTT.